The 6 T cell receptor beta chains below all came from one sample that was sequenced in a study of T-cell memory formation after mild COVID-19 (dated by TCRdb to about 2021). Libraries came from 5' RACE. TCRdb names Illumina NovaSeq 6000 as the instrument used. TCRdb reprocessing: public reads trimmed at Q25 with fastp, clones called with MiXCR, in-frame beta chains kept. Rows with a matching CDR3 protein are joined into one entry that keeps the most common DNA and genes. The sample yields 300,000 to 350,000 distinct CDR3 sequences; around 15% were counted once. The top ten hold around a fifth of the sample. Sequencing input: PBMCs or a T cell subset sorted from them (not recorded which). These receptors were obtained from a man aged 18 to 30 who had mild COVID-19 (a few samples of this study predate the infection). The sample titles of this study are shuffled in the database, so cell type and time point are left out; the donor was told from shared clones.

J is TRBJ1-2 and V is TRBV5-1, with D hard to call. The germline V gene encodes CDR1 SGHRS and CDR2 YFSETQ. This CDR3 spans 14 amino acids. V lost 6 bases and J lost 2, with 14 bases in between. The CDR3 region is CASTDLSRNYGYTF. The CDR3 nucleotides read TGCGCCAGCACCGACCTAAGCAGAAACTATGGCTACACCTTC.

The J gene is TRBJ1-5, the V gene TRBV20-1, with D tentatively TRBD1 (5 bases). This CDR3 contains 15 residues. The V gene lost 5 bases and the J gene lost 3 bases, with 17 bases spanning the gap. Germline CDR1 reads DFQATT; CDR2 reads SNEGSKA (reference sequence). CDR3 bases: TGCAGTGCTCCCCCAGCAGGGCGGAACAATCAGCCCCAGCATTTT. This sequence encodes CSAPPAGRNNQPQHF.

The CDR3 DNA is TGTGCCAGCAGACCCGCAGGAGGCTATGGCTACACCTTC. Translating it yields CASRPAGGYGYTF. This chain uses TRBV7-2 with TRBJ1-2; the D is unclear. The germline V gene encodes CDR1 SGHTA and CDR2 FQGNSA. The V end was cut by 6 bases, the J end by 4 bases, with 12 bases between. CDR3 length: 13 residues.

This clonotype was observed a handful of times. This CDR3 is CASNYRGANTGELFF. CDR3 DNA: TGTGCCAGCAACTACAGGGGGGCTAACACCGGGGAGCTGTTTTTT. V and J are TRBV7-8 and TRBJ2-2; 8 nucleotides agree with TRBD1. There are 15 residues in the CDR3. V was pared by 7 bases and J by 2 bases, with 6 bases of the junction left unmatched. Germline V gene lookup returns CDR1 SGHVS and CDR2 FQNEAQ. The full variable domain, its missing parts supplied by reference TRBV7-8 and TRBJ2-2, is GAGVSQSPRYKVAKRGQDVALRCDPISGHVSLFWYQQALGQGPEFLTYFQNEAQLDKSGLPSDRFFAERPEGSVSTLKIQRTQQEDSAVYLCASNYRGANTGELFFGEGSRLTVL.

In its sample, this clonotype was seen many times. The genes are TRBV4-3 and TRBJ2-1, with 7 bases fitting TRBD2. The CDR3 contains 14 residues. Germline V gene data show CDR1 as LGHNA and CDR2 as YSLEER. V was clipped by 2 bases and J by 7 bases; unmatched bases: 5. CDR3 in DNA: TGCGCCAGCAGCCAATCGCGGGGGAGGAATGAGCAGTTCTTC. Translated: CASSQSRGRNEQFF.

There are many counts of this clonotype. CDR3 sequence reads: CASSLLTREETQYF. CDR3 DNA: TGTGCCAGCAGCTTACTTACCAGGGAGGAGACCCAGTACTTC. The V gene is TRBV7-2, the J gene TRBJ2-5, with D perhaps given as TRBD1 or TRBD2 (5 bases each). The CDR3 is made up of 14 amino acids. V shed 2 bases and J shed 5 bases, with 12 bases lying between them. Germline CDR1 reads SGHTA; CDR2 reads FQGNSA.